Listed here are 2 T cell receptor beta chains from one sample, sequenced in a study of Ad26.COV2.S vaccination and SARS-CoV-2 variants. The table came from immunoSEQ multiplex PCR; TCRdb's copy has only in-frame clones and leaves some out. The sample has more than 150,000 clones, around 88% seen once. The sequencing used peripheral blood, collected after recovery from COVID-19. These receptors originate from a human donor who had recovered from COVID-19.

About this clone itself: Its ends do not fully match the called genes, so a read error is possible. The DNA for the CDR3 is TGTGCCAGCAGTTCTCCCACAGGGGCCCCTCTTTTT. It translates to CASSSPTGAPLF. The chain couples TRBV12-3 or TRBV12-4 to TRBJ1-5; 7 nucleotides match TRBD1. The CDR3 is made up of 12 amino acids.

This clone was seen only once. The CDR3 nucleotides are TGTGCCAGAAGCTTACGCTCACGTTACAGGGGGCTGAACACTGAAGCTTTCTTT. Protein sequence: CARSLRSRYRGLNTEAFF. V usage is TRBV7-5 and J usage is TRBJ1-1; the D segment call TRBD1 is taken from the table without a DNA check. TRBV7-5 is assigned pseudogene status. The CDR3 covers 18 residues.